A selection of T cell receptor beta chains follows, all from one sample in a study of CD8 T cells in ankylosing spondylitis. From the 5' RACE reads, TCRdb called clonotypes with MiXCR, one entry per CDR3 protein. There are under 450,000 distinct CDR3 sequences in the sample; approximately 17% occur only once, and 1% lies in the top ten. The sequenced sample consisted of blood, either unsorted or a sorted T cell fraction (not recorded which). The receptors originated from a male donor with ankylosing spondylitis. Each CDR3 is given with its conserved first and last residue. Fields, in order: J gene, V gene, CDR3 protein.

>TRBJ2-3|TRBV7-9
CASWEGGTTSRQDTQYF
>TRBJ2-5|TRBV5-1
CASTGQGQETQYF
>TRBJ2-1|TRBV11-1
CASSLLSGGNRGGNEQFF
>TRBJ2-5|TRBV7-9
CASSLLAGGRGTQYF
>TRBJ1-5|TRBV4-1
CASSQETGRSNQPQHF
>TRBJ2-1|TRBV7-2
CASSVSTSDDEQFF
>TRBJ1-4|TRBV12-3/TRBV12-4
CASSTSGTANEKLFF
>TRBJ1-1|TRBV18
CASSPNSNQGTEAFF
>TRBJ2-3|TRBV4-2
CASSPGQGGTDTQYF
>TRBJ1-1|TRBV12-3/TRBV12-4
CASSPRAGNTEAFF
>TRBJ1-2|TRBV2
CASSLRAAGEFPNYGYTF
>TRBJ1-1|TRBV29-1
CSAKWGTEAFF
>TRBJ2-7|TRBV20-1
CSAPGTSYEQYF
>TRBJ2-3|TRBV11-2
CASSLVTGASADTQYF
>TRBJ2-7|TRBV6-1
CASEGDRTSYEQYF
>TRBJ1-2|TRBV20-1
CSVQPLQGAVDYGYTF
>TRBJ2-1|TRBV3-1
CASSHSDNEQFF
>TRBJ2-5|TRBV20-1
CSARDAVRETQYF
>TRBJ1-1|TRBV20-1
CSAQQGQVMNTEAFF
>TRBJ2-3|TRBV5-1
CASSFPGTDTQYF
>TRBJ2-3|TRBV14
CASSQVASLRYF
>TRBJ2-7|TRBV6-4
CASTRTSGQGFVLAVYSPYEQYF
>TRBJ1-4|TRBV12-3/TRBV12-4
CASSLAQGFNEKLFF
>TRBJ1-6|TRBV5-1
CASSPTGRASSYNSPLHF
>TRBJ1-6|TRBV20-1
CSAPERQTLHF
>TRBJ2-7|TRBV7-2
CASSPGGGPTYEQYF
>TRBJ2-1|TRBV12-3/TRBV12-4
CASSPARGEQFF
>TRBJ2-7|TRBV20-1
CSARDPMSSYEQYF
>TRBJ1-6|TRBV3-1
CASSPRVPANSPLHF
>TRBJ1-4|TRBV20-1
CCARDPLKPTTNEKLFF
>TRBJ2-7|TRBV27
CASVYEQYF
>TRBJ2-4|TRBV20-1
CSASGASGTLAKNIQYF
>TRBJ1-1|TRBV2
CASRQGAWNTEAFF
>TRBJ2-5|TRBV7-9
CASGIVQETQYF
>TRBJ2-7|TRBV12-3/TRBV12-4
CASSIAGGRYEQYF
>TRBJ2-7|TRBV5-1
CASSSQPTGEGSYEQYF
>TRBJ2-5|TRBV11-2
CASSFSGTSGQETQYF
>TRBJ1-1|TRBV20-1
CSAETGMNTEAFF
>TRBJ1-1|TRBV28
CASKGAVEAFF
>TRBJ1-1|TRBV19
CASSMSTGKANTEAFF
>TRBJ2-7|TRBV7-2
CASSLVRGAYEQYF
>TRBJ1-5|TRBV27
CASSTLGTGVERHF
>TRBJ2-7|TRBV7-2
CASSAVRDRGSPRYF
>TRBJ1-4|TRBV5-5
CASSTGQENEKLFF
>TRBJ2-2|TRBV12-3/TRBV12-4
CASSSPGGSGSTTGELFF
>TRBJ1-1|TRBV14
CASSQGVQRNTEAFF
>TRBJ2-7|TRBV20-1
CSAFPLSYEQYF
>TRBJ1-2|TRBV20-1
CSAPSYSYNYGYTF
>TRBJ1-1|TRBV6-2/TRBV6-3
CASSYVTEAFF
>TRBJ1-1|TRBV11-2
CASSPPLGVGNTEAFF